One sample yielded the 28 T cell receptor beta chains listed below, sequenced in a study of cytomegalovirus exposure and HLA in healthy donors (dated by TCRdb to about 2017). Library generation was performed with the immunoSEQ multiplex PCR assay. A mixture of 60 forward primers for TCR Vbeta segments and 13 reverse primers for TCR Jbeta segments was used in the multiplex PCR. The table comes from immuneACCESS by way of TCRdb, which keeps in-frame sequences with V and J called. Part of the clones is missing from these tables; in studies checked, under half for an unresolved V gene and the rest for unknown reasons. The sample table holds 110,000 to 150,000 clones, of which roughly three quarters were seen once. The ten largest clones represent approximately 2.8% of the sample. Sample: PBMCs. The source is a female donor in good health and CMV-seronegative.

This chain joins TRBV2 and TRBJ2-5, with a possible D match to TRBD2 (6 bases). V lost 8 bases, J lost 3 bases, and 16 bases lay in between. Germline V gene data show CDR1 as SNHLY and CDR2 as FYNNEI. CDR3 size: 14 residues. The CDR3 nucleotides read TGTGCCAGCCGAGGAGGGAGAGGGGAAGAGACCCAGTACTTC. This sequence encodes CASRGGRGEETQYF. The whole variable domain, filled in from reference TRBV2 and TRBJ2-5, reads EPEVTQTPSHQVTQMGQEVILRCVPISNHLYFYWYRQILGQKVEFLVSFYNNEISEKSEIFDDQFSVERPDGSNFTLKIRSTKLEDSAMYFCASRGGRGEETQYFGPGTRLLVL.

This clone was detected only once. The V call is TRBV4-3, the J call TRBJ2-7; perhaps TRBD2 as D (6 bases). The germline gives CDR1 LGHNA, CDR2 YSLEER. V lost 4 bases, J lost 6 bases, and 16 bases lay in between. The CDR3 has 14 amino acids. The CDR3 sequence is CASSRGDLSGEQYF. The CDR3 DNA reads TGCGCCAGCAGCCGGGGGGATCTCAGCGGCGAGCAGTACTTC.

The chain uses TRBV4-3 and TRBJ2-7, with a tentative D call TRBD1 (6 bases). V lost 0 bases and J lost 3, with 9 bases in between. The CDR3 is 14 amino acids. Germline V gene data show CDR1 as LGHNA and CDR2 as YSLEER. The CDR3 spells CASSQDPGDYEQYF. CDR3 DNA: TGCGCCAGCAGCCAAGATCCAGGGGACTACGAGCAGTACTTC.

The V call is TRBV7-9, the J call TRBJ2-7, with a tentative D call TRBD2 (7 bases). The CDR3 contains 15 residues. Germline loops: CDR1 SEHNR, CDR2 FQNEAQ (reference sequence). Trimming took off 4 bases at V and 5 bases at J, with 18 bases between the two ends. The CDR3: CASSSLGRGTDEQYF. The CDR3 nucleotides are TGTGCCAGCAGCTCCCTTGGGAGGGGGACCGACGAGCAGTACTTC.

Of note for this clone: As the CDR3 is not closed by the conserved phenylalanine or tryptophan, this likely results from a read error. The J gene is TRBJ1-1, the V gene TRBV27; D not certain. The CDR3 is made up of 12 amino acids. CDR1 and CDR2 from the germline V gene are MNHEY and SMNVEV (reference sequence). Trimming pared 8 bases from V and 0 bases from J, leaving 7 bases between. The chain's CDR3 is CASPGLNTEAFL. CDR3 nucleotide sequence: TGTGCCAGCCCTGGACTGAACACTGAAGCTTTCCTT.

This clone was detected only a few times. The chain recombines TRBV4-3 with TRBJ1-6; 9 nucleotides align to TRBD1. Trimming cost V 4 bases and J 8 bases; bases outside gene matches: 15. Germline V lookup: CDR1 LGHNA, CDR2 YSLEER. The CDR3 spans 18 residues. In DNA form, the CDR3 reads TGCGCCAGCAGCCCCCAACCCCCGGGACAGGGAAGGCATTCACCCCTCCACTTT. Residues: CASSPQPPGQGRHSPLHF.

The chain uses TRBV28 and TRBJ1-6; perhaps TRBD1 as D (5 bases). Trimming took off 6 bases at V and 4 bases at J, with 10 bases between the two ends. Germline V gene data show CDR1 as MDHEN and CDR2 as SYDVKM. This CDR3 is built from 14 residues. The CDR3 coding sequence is TGTGCCAGCAGCCCCGGGACTTATAATTCACCCCTCCACTTT. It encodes CASSPGTYNSPLHF.

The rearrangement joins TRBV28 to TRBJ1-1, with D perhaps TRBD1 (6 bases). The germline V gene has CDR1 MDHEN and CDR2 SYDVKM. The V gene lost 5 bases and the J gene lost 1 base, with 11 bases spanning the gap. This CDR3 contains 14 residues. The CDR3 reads CASSLRTENTEAFF. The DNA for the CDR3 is TGTGCCAGCAGTCTCCGGACAGAGAACACTGAAGCTTTCTTT.

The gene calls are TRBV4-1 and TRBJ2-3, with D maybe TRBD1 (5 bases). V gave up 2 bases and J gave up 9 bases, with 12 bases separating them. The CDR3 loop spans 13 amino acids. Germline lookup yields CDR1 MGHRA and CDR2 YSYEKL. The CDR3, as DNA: TGCGCCAGCAGCCAACACGGAAGACAGACGCAGTATTTT. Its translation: CASSQHGRQTQYF.

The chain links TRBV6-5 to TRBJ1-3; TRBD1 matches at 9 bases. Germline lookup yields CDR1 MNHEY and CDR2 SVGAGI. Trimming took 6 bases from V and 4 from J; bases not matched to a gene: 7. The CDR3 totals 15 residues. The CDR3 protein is CASRTYRGPGNTIYF. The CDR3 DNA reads TGTGCCAGCAGAACCTACAGGGGGCCAGGAAACACCATATATTTT.

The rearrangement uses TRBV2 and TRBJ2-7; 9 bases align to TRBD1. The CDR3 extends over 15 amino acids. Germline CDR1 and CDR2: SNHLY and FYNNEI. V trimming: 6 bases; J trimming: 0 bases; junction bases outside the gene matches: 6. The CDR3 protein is CASRDRGAASYEQYF. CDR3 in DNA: TGTGCCAGCAGGGACAGGGGCGCTGCCTCCTACGAGCAGTACTTC.

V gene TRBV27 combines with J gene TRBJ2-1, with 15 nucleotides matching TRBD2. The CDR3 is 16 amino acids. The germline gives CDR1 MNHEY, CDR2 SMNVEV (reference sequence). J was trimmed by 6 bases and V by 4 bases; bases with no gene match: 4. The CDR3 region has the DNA TGTGCCAGCAGTTCATGGACTAGCGGGAGGGGCAATGAGCAGTTCTTC. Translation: CASSSWTSGRGNEQFF.

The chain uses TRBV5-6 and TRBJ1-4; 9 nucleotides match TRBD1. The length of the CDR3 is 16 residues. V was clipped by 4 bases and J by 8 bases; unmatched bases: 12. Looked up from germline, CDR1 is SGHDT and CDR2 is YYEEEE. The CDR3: CASSRGLGQGREKLFF. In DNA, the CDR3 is TGTGCCAGCAGCCGAGGGTTGGGACAGGGCCGAGAAAAACTGTTTTTT.

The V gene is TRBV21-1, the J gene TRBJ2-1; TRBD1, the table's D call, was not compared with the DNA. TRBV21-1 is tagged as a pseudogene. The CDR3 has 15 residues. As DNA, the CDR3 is TGTGCCAGCAGCAAAAGGCCGACAGGGCCCAATGAGCAGTTCTTC. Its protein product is CASSKRPTGPNEQFF.

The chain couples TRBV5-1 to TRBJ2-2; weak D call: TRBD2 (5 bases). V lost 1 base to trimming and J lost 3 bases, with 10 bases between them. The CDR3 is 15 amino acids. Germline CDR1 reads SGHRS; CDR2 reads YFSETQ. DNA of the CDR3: TGCGCCAGCAGCTTGCTGTCCGGGGACACCGGGGAGCTGTTTTTT. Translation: CASSLLSGDTGELFF.

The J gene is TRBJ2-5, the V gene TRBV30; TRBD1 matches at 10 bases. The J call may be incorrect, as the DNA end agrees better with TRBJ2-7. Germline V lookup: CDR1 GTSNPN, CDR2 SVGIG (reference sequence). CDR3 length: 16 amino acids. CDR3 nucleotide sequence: TGTGCCTGGAGTCTGACAGGGGGCTCTCTTTCCTACGAGCAGTACTTC. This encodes CAWSLTGGSLSYEQYF.

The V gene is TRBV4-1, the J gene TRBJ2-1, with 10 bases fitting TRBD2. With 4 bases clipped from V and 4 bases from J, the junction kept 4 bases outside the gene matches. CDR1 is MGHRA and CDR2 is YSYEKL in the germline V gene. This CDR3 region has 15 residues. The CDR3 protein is CASSLTSGKYNEQFF. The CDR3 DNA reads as TGCGCCAGCAGCCTTACTAGCGGGAAGTACAATGAGCAGTTCTTC.

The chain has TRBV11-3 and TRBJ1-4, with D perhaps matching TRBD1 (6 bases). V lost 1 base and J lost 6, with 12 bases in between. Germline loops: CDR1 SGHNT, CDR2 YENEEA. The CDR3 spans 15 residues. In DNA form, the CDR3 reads TGTGCCAGCAGCTTAGTAACAGGGACGGATGAAAAACTGTTTTTT. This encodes CASSLVTGTDEKLFF.

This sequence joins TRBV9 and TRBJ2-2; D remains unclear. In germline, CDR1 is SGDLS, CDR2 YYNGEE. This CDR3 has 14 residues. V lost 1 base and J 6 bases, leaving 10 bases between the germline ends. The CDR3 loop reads CASSVRSLPGELFF. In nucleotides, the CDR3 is TGTGCCAGCAGCGTACGTAGCCTCCCCGGGGAGCTGTTTTTT.

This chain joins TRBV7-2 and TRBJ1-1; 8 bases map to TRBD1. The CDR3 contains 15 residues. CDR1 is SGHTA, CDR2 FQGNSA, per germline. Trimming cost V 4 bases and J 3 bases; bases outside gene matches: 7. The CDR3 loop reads CASSSRDRRDTEAFF. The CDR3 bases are TGTGCCAGCAGCTCTCGGGACAGGCGTGACACTGAAGCTTTCTTT.

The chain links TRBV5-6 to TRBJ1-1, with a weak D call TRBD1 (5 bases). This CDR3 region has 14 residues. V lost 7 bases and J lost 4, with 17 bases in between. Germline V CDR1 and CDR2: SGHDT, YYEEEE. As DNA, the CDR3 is TGTGCCAGCTCCCAGGGAGGAGGGAGCACTGAAGCTTTCTTT. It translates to CASSQGGGSTEAFF.

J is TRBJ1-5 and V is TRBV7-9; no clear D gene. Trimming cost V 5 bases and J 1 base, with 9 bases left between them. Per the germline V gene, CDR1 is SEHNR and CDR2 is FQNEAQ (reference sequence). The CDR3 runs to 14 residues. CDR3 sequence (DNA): TGTGCCAGCAGCACATCGGGGAGCAATCAGCCCCAGCATTTT. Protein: CASSTSGSNQPQHF.

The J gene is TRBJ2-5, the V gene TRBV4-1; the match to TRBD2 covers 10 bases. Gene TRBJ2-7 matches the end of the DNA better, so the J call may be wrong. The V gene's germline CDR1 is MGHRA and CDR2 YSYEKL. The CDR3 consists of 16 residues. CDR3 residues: CASSQEVLAGSYEQYF. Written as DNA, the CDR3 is TGCGCCAGCAGCCAAGAGGTACTAGCGGGATCCTACGAGCAGTACTTC.

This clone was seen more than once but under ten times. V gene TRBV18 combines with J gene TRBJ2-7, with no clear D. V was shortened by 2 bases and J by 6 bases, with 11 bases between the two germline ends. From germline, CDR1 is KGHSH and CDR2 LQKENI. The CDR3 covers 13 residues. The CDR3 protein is CASSPLFGSEQYF. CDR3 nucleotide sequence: TGTGCCAGCTCACCATTATTTGGCTCCGAGCAGTACTTC. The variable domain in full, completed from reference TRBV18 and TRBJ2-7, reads NAGVMQNPRHLVRRRGQEARLRCSPMKGHSHVYWYRQLPEEGLKFMVYLQKENIIDESGMPKERFSAEFPKEGPSILRIQQVVRGDSAAYFCASSPLFGSEQYFGPGTRLTVT.

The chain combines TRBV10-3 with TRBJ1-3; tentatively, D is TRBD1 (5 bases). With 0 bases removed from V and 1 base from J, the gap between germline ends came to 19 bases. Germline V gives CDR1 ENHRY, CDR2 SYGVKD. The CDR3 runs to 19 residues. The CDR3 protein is CAISESGLSLLYSGNTIYF. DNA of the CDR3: TGTGCCATCAGTGAGTCGGGGCTGTCATTACTTTATTCTGGAAACACCATATATTTT.

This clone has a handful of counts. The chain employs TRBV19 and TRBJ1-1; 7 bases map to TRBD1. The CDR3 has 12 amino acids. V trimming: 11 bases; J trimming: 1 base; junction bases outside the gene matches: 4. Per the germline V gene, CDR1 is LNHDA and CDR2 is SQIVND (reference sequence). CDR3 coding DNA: TGTGCCGCCAGGACAGGGAACACTGAAGCTTTCTTT. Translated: CAARTGNTEAFF.

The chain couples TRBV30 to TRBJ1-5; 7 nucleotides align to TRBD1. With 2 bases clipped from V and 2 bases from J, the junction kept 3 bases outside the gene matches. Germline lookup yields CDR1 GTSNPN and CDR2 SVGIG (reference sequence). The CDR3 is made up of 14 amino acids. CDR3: CAWSPGQGNQPQHF. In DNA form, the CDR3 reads TGTGCCTGGAGTCCCGGACAGGGCAATCAGCCCCAGCATTTT.

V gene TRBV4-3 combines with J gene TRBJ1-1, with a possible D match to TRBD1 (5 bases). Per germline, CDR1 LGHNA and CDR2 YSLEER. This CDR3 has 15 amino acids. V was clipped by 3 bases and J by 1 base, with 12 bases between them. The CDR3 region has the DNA TGCGCCAGCAGCCAGGGAGGGCAGGGGAACACTGAAGCTTTCTTT. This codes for CASSQGGQGNTEAFF.